This T cell receptor (beta chain) originates from a study of shared clonotypes between healthy human individuals. TCRdb keeps only in-frame clones here, not all; method: immunoSEQ multiplex PCR. The sample consists of 2 million to 2.5 million clones, more than 80% of them appearing once. Germline CDR1 and CDR2: SNHLY and FYNNEI. The ends were cut back, 6 bases at V and 5 bases at J, with 5 bases in the middle. This CDR3 is built from 11 residues. Only one count was recorded for this clone. The rearrangement joins TRBV2 to TRBJ2-1; no reliable D call. This sequence was found in a man aged 18 to 29 in good health. Some clones in this sample may be carry-over from other donors' samples. The sample consisted of naive CD4+ T cells from PBMCs. The subset here: CD45RA+ positively selected. The CDR3 bases are TGTGCCAGCAGGCCACACAATGAGCAGTTCTTC. Translation gives CASRPHNEQFF.